This is a list of T cell receptor beta chains from one sample in a study of CD8 T cells in ankylosing spondylitis. A single record per CDR3 protein comes from TCRdb applying MiXCR to the 5' RACE reads. The sample has 130,000 or so distinct CDR3 sequences, around 7% seen once; the top ten hold 9% to 15%. Sample: blood, either unsorted or a sorted T cell fraction (not recorded which). The receptors were gathered from a male donor with ankylosing spondylitis or in good health (not recorded which). CDR3s include the opening cysteine and the closing phenylalanine or tryptophan. A D gene is named only where the DNA matches it firmly. Size is omitted from some rows. Given values are once, few, many or a class for expanded clones.

>TRBV20-1|TRBJ2-1|TRBD2|NA
TGCAGTGCTAGGGGGACTAGTACCCGCGAGCAGTTCTTC
CSARGTSTREQFF
>TRBV4-1|TRBJ1-5|NA|many
TGCGCCAGCAGCCCAGCCAGCTCGGCAGGATATCAGCCCCAGCATTTT
CASSPASSAGYQPQHF
>TRBV29-1|TRBJ1-2|NA|NA
TGCAGCGTTGTAGCGGGCTGGGGCTACACCTTC
CSVVAGWGYTF
>TRBV7-9|TRBJ2-2|NA|NA
TGTGCCAGCAGCCGGGACCTGACCGGGGAGCTGTTTTTT
CASSRDLTGELFF
>TRBV12-3/TRBV12-4|TRBJ2-1|TRBD2|many
TGTGCCAGCAGTCCCAGCGGGGGTTGGAATGAGCAGTTCTTC
CASSPSGGWNEQFF
>TRBV5-1|TRBJ1-1|TRBD1|many
TGCGCCAGCAGCCCCGCGGACAGGGCCGGCACTGAAGCTTTCTTT
CASSPADRAGTEAFF
>TRBV5-1|TRBJ2-2|NA|NA
TGCGCCAGCAGCTTGGTTCCAGGGGCGAACACCGGGGGGCTGTTTTTT
CASSLVPGANTGGLFF
>TRBV5-1|TRBJ1-5|TRBD1|many
TGCGCCAGCAGCATCCCGGACAGGGTAGTCGGCAATCAGCCCCAGCATTTT
CASSIPDRVVGNQPQHF
>TRBV9|TRBJ2-2|NA|many
TGTGCCAGCAGCGTAGGTGGCGGGGAGCTGTTTTTT
CASSVGGGELFF
>TRBV5-4|TRBJ2-1|TRBD2|many
TGTGCCAGCAGCGCCTCGGGGGGTCCCTACAATGAGCAGTTCTTC
CASSASGGPYNEQFF
>TRBV20-1|TRBJ2-1|TRBD2|many
TGCAGTGCTAGAGTTCCAAGACTAGCGCCTTACAATGAGCAGTTCTTC
CSARVPRLAPYNEQFF
>TRBV18|TRBJ2-1|NA|many
TGTGCCAGCTCACCACCGGGGCAGATCGGTGAGCAGTTCTTC
CASSPPGQIGEQFF
>TRBV5-6|TRBJ2-1|NA|NA
TGTGCCAGCAGCAAACCGGACTGGGGGTACAATGAGCAGTTCTTC
CASSKPDWGYNEQFF
>TRBV30|TRBJ2-3|TRBD2|few
TGTGCCTGGGCAGCGACTAGCGGGTTCACAGATACGCAGTATTTT
CAWAATSGFTDTQYF
>TRBV18|TRBJ2-3|TRBD2|NA
TGTGCCAGCTCAACCACTAGCGGGGCAGATACGCAGTATTTT
CASSTTSGADTQYF
>TRBV29-1|TRBJ2-3|NA|many
TGCAGCGTTGTTAAGGGGCCCATCACAGATACGCAGTATTTT
CSVVKGPITDTQYF
>TRBV9|TRBJ2-1|TRBD2|many
TGTGCCAGCAGCGTATCTAGCGGGAGGGTAGAAGAGCAGTTCTTC
CASSVSSGRVEEQFF
>TRBV28|TRBJ2-3|NA|many
TGTGCCAGCAGTCCCCGGGGCGGACCGGTAGATACGCAGTATTTT
CASSPRGGPVDTQYF
>TRBV30|TRBJ2-5|NA|many
TGTGCCTGGAGTGTAGGTGGGGAGACCCAGTACTTC
CAWSVGGETQYF
>TRBV14|TRBJ1-1|NA|few
TGTGCCAGCAGCCATCTCAGGGGCATGGGTGAAGCTTTCTTT
CASSHLRGMGEAFF
>TRBV3-1|TRBJ1-1|NA|many
TGTGCCAGCAGCCAAGGGCTGGCTATGGACACTGAAGCTTTCTTT
CASSQGLAMDTEAFF
>TRBV18|TRBJ2-3|TRBD2|many
TGTGCCAGCTCACCACCAGTGGGAGGACTAGCGGGAACTACAGATACGCAGTATTTT
CASSPPVGGLAGTTDTQYF
>TRBV10-3|TRBJ2-3|NA|many
TGTGCCATCAGGGAAGGAGGCGGACTGAGAGGAGATACGCAGTATTTT
CAIREGGGLRGDTQYF
>TRBV28|TRBJ2-3|TRBD1|many
TGTGCCAGCACCCCAGGGGGTGGCGATACGCAGTATTTT
CASTPGGGDTQYF
>TRBV12-3/TRBV12-4|TRBJ2-4|NA|few
TGTGCCAGCACTAGGACGGCCAAAAACATTCAGTACTTC
CASTRTAKNIQYF
>TRBV27|TRBJ2-2|NA|many
TGTGCCAGCAGCCGAAAACGGGTCCTAAACACCGGGGAGCTGTTTTTT
CASSRKRVLNTGELFF
>TRBV5-6|TRBJ2-4|TRBD1|many
TGTGCCAGCAGCCCTGGACAGGGGGCCAAAAACATTCAGTACTTC
CASSPGQGAKNIQYF
>TRBV20-1|TRBJ2-2|NA|many
TGCAGTGCTATTAGGACTGAATGGAACACCGGGGAGCTGTTTTTT
CSAIRTEWNTGELFF
>TRBV20-1|TRBJ2-2|NA|many
TGCAGTGCTAGAGTTTTTGCAGGGGGGGACACCGGGGAGCTGTTTTTT
CSARVFAGGDTGELFF
>TRBV5-5|TRBJ1-5|TRBD1|many
TGTGCCAGCAGCCGCACAGGGGGCAATCAGCCCCAGCATTTT
CASSRTGGNQPQHF
>TRBV28|TRBJ2-1|TRBD2|many
TGTGCCAGCAGAGAAATAGCGGGAGTTGCCCTTGAGCAGTTCTTC
CASREIAGVALEQFF
>TRBV12-3/TRBV12-4|TRBJ1-1|TRBD1|NA
TGTGCCAGCAGTCTCTGGACAGGGGTAACTGAAGCTTTCTTT
CASSLWTGVTEAFF
>TRBV5-1|TRBJ1-1|NA|many
TGCGCCAGCAGCTTGGCGTGGCAGGGCACTGAAGCTTTCTTT
CASSLAWQGTEAFF
>TRBV5-1|TRBJ1-1|NA|many
TGCGCCAGCAGCTTGGCCCCCGGGGGGGCTGCCGGGACTGAAGCTTTCTTT
CASSLAPGGAAGTEAFF
>TRBV29-1|TRBJ2-7|NA|NA
TGCAGCGTTGAAACGTATAGGGGGCAGTACTTC
CSVETYRGQYF
>TRBV5-1|TRBJ1-1|NA|many
TGCGCCAGCAGCTTGGAGGGTACAGTGAACACTGAAGCTTTCTTT
CASSLEGTVNTEAFF
>TRBV5-5|TRBJ2-2|TRBD2|many
TGTGCCAGCAGGCGACTAGCGGGAGTCACCGGGGAGCTGTTTTTT
CASRRLAGVTGELFF
>TRBV12-3/TRBV12-4|TRBJ2-1|NA|many
TGTGCCAGCAGTAATACGGAACAGTTCTTC
CASSNTEQFF
>TRBV4-1|TRBJ1-1|NA|many
TGCGCCAGCAGCCAGAGAGGCACTGAAGCTTTCTTT
CASSQRGTEAFF
>TRBV14|TRBJ2-6|NA|NA
TGTGCCAGCAGCCCTCAGAAGTCTGGGGCCAACGTCCTGACTTTC
CASSPQKSGANVLTF
>TRBV24-1|TRBJ2-3|TRBD2|many
TGTGCCACCAGTCTAGCGGGAGTTCCAGATACGCAGTATTTT
CATSLAGVPDTQYF
>TRBV7-8|TRBJ1-2|TRBD1|many
TGTGCCAGCAGCCATCGGGACAGGGCTTATGGCTACACCTTC
CASSHRDRAYGYTF
>TRBV6-6|TRBJ2-1|NA|many
TGTGCCAGCACTACTACTAGGGTCGGTGAGCAGTTCTTC
CASTTTRVGEQFF
>TRBV7-9|TRBJ2-1|NA|few
TGTGCCAGCAGCCCTCACGGGCAATACAATGAGCAGTTCTTC
CASSPHGQYNEQFF
>TRBV18|TRBJ2-5|TRBD2|many
TGTGCCAGCTCACCACTCTCGGGGGGTGGCCAAGAGACCCAGTACTTC
CASSPLSGGGQETQYF
>TRBV5-1|TRBJ2-1|TRBD2|many
TGCGCCAGCAGGGAGGGACTAGCGGGAGAAGCTGAGCAGTTCTTC
CASREGLAGEAEQFF
>TRBV6-1|TRBJ1-5|TRBD1|many
TGTGCCAGCAGTCCGACAGGGGAAGAATCCCCCCAGCATTTT
CASSPTGEESPQHF
>TRBV10-3|TRBJ2-7|TRBD1|few
TGTGCCATCAGGGGACAGATCTACGAGCAGTACTTC
CAIRGQIYEQYF
>TRBV30|TRBJ1-5|TRBD1|many
TGTGCCTGGAAAGGGACAGGGGTCATGCAGCCCCAGCATTTT
CAWKGTGVMQPQHF
>TRBV7-2|TRBJ2-2|TRBD1|many
TGTGCCAGCAGCTTAGCGACAGGGATTGCCACCGGGGAGCTGTTTTTT
CASSLATGIATGELFF
>TRBV7-9|TRBJ2-3|TRBD2|many
TGTGCCAGCAGCTGGACTCCGGGAGGGGCAGATACGCAGTATTTT
CASSWTPGGADTQYF
>TRBV30|TRBJ2-5|NA|NA
TGTGCCTGGAGTGTCAGCCAAGGGACCCAGTACTTC
CAWSVSQGTQYF
>TRBV25-1|TRBJ2-2|NA|many
TGTGCCAGCAGTGAATATCTCCGAGAGGGGCCCCCGAACACCGGGGAGCTGTTTTTT
CASSEYLREGPPNTGELFF
>TRBV5-1|TRBJ1-1|NA|many
TGCGCCAGCAAGGGACAACTGAACACTGAAGCTTTCTTT
CASKGQLNTEAFF
>TRBV10-3|TRBJ2-1|TRBD2|many
TGTGCCATTTTAGCGGGGGGGCAGACCTACAATGAGCAGTTCTTC
CAILAGGQTYNEQFF